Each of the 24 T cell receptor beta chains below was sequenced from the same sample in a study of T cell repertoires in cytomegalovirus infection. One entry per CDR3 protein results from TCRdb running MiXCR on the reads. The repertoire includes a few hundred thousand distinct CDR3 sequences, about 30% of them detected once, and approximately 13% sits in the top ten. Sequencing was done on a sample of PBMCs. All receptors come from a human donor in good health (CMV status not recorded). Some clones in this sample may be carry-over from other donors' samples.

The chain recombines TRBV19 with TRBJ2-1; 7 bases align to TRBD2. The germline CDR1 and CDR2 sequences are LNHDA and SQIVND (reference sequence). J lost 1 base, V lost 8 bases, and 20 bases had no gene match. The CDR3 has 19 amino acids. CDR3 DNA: TGTGCCAGTGGTTGGGGGGGAGTGAGGTCGATAGGGTCCTACAATGAGCAGTTCTTC. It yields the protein CASGWGGVRSIGSYNEQFF.

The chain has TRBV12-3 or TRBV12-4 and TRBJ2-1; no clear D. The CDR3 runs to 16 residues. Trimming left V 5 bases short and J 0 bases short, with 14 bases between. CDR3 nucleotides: TGTGCCAGCAGTCCTCCCCATGTGAGCTCCTACAATGAGCAGTTCTTC. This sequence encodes CASSPPHVSSYNEQFF.

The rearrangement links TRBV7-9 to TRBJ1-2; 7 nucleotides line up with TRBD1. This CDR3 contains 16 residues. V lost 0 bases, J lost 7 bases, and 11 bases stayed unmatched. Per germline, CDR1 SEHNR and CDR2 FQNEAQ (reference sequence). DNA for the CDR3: TGTGCCAGCAGCTTAGCCCCAACAGGGGTTGGGAGTGGCTACACCTTC. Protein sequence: CASSLAPTGVGSGYTF.

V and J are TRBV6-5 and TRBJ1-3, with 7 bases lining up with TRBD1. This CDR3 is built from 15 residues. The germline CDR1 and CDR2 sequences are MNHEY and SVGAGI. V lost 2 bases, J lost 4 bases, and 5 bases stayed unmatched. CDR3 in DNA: TGTGCCAGCAGTTACGACAGGGCGGAAGGAAACACCATATATTTT. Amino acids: CASSYDRAEGNTIYF.

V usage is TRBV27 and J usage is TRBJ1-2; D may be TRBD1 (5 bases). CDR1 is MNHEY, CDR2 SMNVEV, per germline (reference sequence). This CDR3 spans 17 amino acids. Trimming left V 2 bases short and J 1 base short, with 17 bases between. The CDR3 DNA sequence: TGTGCCAGCAGTTTAACCGGGACCTGGACTATTAACTATGGCTACACCTTC. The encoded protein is CASSLTGTWTINYGYTF.

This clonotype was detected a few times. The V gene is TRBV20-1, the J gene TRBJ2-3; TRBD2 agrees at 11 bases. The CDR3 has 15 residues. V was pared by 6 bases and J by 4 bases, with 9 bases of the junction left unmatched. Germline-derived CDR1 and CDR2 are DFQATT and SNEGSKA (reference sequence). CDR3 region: CSASTSGSSSDTQYF. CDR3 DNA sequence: TGCAGTGCATCTACTAGCGGGAGTAGCTCAGATACGCAGTATTTT.

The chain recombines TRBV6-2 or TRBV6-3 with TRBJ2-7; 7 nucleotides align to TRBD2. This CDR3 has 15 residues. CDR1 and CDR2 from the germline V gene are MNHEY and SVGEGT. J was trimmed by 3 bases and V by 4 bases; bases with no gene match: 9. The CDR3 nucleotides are TGTGCCAGCAGTTGGGAGCGGGGACGGGGCTACGAGCAGTACTTC. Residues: CASSWERGRGYEQYF.

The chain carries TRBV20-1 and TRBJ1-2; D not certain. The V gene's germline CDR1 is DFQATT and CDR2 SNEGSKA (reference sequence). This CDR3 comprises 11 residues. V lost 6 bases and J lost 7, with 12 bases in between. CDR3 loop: CSADRAGGYTF. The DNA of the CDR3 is TGCAGTGCCGATAGGGCTGGTGGCTACACCTTC.

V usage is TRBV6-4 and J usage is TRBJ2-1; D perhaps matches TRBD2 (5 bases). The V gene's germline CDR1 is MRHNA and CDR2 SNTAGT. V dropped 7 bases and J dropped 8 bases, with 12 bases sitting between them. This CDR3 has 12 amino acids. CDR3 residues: CASMGEGHEQFF. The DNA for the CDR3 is TGTGCCAGCATGGGAGAGGGCCATGAGCAGTTCTTC.

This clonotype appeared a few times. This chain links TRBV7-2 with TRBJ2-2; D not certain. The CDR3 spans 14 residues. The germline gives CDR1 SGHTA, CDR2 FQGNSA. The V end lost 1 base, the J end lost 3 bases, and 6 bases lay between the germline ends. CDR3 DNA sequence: TGTGCCAGCAGCTTAGTTAGCCACACCGGGGAGCTGTTTTTT. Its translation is CASSLVSHTGELFF.

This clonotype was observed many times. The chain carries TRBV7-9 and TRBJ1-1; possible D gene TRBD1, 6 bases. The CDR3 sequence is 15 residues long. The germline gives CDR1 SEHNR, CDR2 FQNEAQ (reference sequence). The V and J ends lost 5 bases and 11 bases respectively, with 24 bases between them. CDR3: CASSPSQGLIAGAFF. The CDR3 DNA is TGTGCCAGCAGCCCCAGTCAGGGGCTAATTGCGGGGGCTTTCTTT. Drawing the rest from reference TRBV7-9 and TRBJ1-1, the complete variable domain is DTGVSQNPRHKITKRGQNVTFRCDPISEHNRLYWYRQTLGQGPEFLTYFQNEAQLEKSRLLSDRFSAERPKGSFSTLEIQRTEQGDSAMYLCASSPSQGLIAGAFFGQGTRLTVV.

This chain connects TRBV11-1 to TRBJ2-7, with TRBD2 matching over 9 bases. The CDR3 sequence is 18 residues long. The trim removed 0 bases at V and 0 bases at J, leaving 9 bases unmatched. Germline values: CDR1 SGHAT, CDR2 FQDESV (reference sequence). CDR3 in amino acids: CASSLAKSSGTSSYEQYV. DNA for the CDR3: TGTGCCAGCAGCTTAGCGAAGTCTAGCGGGACTAGCTCCTACGAGCAGTACGTC.

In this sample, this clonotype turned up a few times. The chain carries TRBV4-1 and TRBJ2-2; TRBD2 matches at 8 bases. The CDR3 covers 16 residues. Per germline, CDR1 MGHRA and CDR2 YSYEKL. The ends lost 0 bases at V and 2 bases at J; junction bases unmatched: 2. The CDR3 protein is CASSQETSANTGELFF. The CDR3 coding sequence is TGCGCCAGCAGCCAAGAGACTAGCGCTAACACCGGGGAGCTGTTTTTT.

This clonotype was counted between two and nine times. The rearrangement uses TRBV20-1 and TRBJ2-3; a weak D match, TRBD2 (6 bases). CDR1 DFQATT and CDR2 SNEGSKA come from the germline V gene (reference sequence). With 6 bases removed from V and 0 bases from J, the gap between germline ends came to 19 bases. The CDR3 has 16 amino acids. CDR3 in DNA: TGCAGTGCGAGCAGTTTGGGGGGTCCTAGCACAGATACGCAGTATTTT. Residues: CSASSLGGPSTDTQYF.

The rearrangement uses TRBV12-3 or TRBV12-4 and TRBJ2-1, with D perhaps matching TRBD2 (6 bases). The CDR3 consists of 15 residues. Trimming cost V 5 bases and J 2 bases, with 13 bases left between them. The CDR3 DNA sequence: TGTGCCAGCAGTGGGGAAGCGGGCACCTACAATGAGCAGTTCTTC. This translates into CASSGEAGTYNEQFF.

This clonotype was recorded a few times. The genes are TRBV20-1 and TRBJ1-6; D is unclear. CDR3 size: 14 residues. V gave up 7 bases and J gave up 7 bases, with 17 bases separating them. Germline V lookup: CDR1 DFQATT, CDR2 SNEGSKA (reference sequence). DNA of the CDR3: TGCAGTGTCAAGGACCGCGCATCCAATTCACCCCTCCACTTT. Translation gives CSVKDRASNSPLHF.

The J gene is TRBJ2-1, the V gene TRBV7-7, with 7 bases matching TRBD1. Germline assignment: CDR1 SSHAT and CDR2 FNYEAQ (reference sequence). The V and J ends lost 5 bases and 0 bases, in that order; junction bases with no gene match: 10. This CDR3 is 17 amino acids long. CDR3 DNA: TGTGCCAGCAGCACGGGACAGCCCACTCTCTCCTACAATGAGCAGTTCTTC. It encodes CASSTGQPTLSYNEQFF.

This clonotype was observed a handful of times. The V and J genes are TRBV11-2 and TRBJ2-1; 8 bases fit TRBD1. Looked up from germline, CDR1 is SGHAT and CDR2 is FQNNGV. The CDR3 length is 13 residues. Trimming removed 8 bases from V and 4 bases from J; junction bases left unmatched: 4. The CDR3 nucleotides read TGTGCCAGCCACAGGGGGAGTTACAATGAGCAGTTCTTC. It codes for CASHRGSYNEQFF.

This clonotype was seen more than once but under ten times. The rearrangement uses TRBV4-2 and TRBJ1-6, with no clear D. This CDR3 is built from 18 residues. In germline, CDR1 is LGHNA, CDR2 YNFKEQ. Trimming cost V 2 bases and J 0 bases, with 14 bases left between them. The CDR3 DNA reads TGTGCCAGCAGCCAATTCACACGGGGTCCCTCCTATAATTCACCCCTCCACTTT. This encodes CASSQFTRGPSYNSPLHF.

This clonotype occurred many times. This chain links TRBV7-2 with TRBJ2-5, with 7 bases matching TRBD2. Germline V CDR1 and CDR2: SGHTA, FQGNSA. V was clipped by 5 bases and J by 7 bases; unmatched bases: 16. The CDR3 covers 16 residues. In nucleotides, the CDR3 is TGTGCCAGCAGCATCTCCTCCGGGACTACAGACGGGACCCAGTACTTC. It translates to CASSISSGTTDGTQYF.

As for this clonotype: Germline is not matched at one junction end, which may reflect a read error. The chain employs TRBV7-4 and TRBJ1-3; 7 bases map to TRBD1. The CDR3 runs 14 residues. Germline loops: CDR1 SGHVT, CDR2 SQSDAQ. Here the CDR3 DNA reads TGTGCCAGCAGGCCGACAGGGCTTGGAAACACCATATGTTTT. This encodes CASRPTGLGNTICF. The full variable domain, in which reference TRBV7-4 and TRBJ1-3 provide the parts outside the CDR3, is GAGVSQSPRYKVAKRGRDVALRCDSISGHVTLYWYRQTLGQGSEVLTYSQSDAQRDKSGRPSGRFSAERPERSVSTLKIQRTEQGDSAVYLCASRPTGLGNTICFGEGSWLTVV.

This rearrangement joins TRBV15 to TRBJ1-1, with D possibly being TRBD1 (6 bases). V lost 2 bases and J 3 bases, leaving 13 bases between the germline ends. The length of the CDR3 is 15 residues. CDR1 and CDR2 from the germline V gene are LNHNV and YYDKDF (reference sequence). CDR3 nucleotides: TGTGCCACCAGCAGACCGGGCAGGGGAGACACTGAAGCTTTCTTT. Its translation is CATSRPGRGDTEAFF. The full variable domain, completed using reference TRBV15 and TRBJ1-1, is DAMVIQNPRYQVTQFGKPVTLSCSQTLNHNVMYWYQQKSSQAPKLLFHYYDKDFNNEADTPDNFQSRRPNTSFCFLDIRSPGLGDTAMYLCATSRPGRGDTEAFFGQGTRLTVV.

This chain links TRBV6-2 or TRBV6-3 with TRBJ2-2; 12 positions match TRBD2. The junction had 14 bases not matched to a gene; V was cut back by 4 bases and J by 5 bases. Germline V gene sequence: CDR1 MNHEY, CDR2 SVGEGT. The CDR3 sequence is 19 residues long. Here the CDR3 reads CASSSNGLLAGGRTGELFF. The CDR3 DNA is TGTGCCAGCAGTTCAAACGGTTTACTAGCGGGAGGACGGACCGGGGAGCTGTTTTTT.

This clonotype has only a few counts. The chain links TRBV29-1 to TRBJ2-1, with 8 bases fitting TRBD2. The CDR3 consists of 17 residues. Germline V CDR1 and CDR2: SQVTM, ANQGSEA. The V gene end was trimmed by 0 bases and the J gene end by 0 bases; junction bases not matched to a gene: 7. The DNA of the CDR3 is TGCAGCGTTGAAGACGAGGTAGCGGGAAGCTCCTACAATGAGCAGTTCTTC. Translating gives CSVEDEVAGSSYNEQFF.